This is a list of T cell receptor beta chains from one sample in a study of cytomegalovirus exposure and HLA in healthy donors. Using immunoSEQ multiplex PCR, the repertoire was profiled, and TCRdb retains in-frame clones only, with some absent. The record lists more than 100,000 clones, of which the ten most abundant hold roughly 3.5%. The sequenced material came from PBMCs. The receptors stem from a man younger than 30 in good health and CMV-seronegative. The CDR3 runs from the conserved cysteine through the conserved F or W. Fields, in order: V gene, D gene, J gene, CDR3 DNA, CDR3 protein. A D gene is named only where the DNA matches it firmly.

>TRBV6-5|TRBD1|TRBJ2-7
TGTGCCAGCAGCTACGACAGGGTTTCCTACGAGCAGTACTTC
CASSYDRVSYEQYF
>TRBV14|-|TRBJ2-7
TGTGCCAGCAGCCCAACTAGGGGGAAGGCCAACTACGAGCAGTACTTC
CASSPTRGKANYEQYF
>TRBV19|TRBD1|TRBJ2-1
TGTGCCAGTTGGCAAGGACAGGGGTACAATGAGCAGTTCTTC
CASWQGQGYNEQFF
>TRBV18|-|TRBJ2-7
TGTGCCAGCTCACCCCAGGGAAACAACGAGCAGTACTTC
CASSPQGNNEQYF
>TRBV29-1|-|TRBJ1-2
TGCAGCGCCCGACAGGTGGGCGGCTACACCTTC
CSARQVGGYTF
>TRBV6-4|TRBD1|TRBJ1-2
TGTGCCAGCAGTGCGGGACAGGGAGGCTATGGCTACACCTTC
CASSAGQGGYGYTF
>TRBV5-1|-|TRBJ1-1
TGCGCCAGCAGCTCCAACGCGCAGGGTTGGACTGAAGCTTTCTTT
CASSSNAQGWTEAFF
>TRBV4-1|TRBD1|TRBJ1-2
TGCGCCAGCAGCCCCGACAGGGGGCCCTATGGCTACACCTTC
CASSPDRGPYGYTF
>TRBV7-2|-|TRBJ1-2
TGTGCCAGCAGGCAGGGTGTTGGCTACACCTTC
CASRQGVGYTF
>TRBV7-9|TRBD2|TRBJ2-2
TGTGCCAGCAGCTTGCGCAGCCCGACTAGCGGGAATGGCACCGGGGAGCTGTTTTTT
CASSLRSPTSGNGTGELFF
>TRBV29-1|-|TRBJ2-5
TGCAGCGTTGAATTGCGGAGAAAGTCCCAAGAGACCCAGTACTTC
CSVELRRKSQETQYF
>TRBV19|TRBD2|TRBJ2-1
TGTGCCAGTAGACCCGTTGGCGGGAGTAATGAGCAGTTCTTC
CASRPVGGSNEQFF
>TRBV7-8|-|TRBJ1-1
TGTGCCAGCAGCTTAAGGAGAACGAACACTGAAGCTTTCTTT
CASSLRRTNTEAFF
>TRBV5-1|TRBD2|TRBJ2-7
TGCGCCAGCAGCCCACGTTTACTAGCGGGAGATGACGAGCAGTACTTC
CASSPRLLAGDDEQYF
>TRBV18|-|TRBJ2-5
TGTGCCAGCTCAGCCACAGAGAGAGAGACCCAGTACTTC
CASSATERETQYF
>TRBV9|TRBD2|TRBJ2-7
TGTGCCAGCAGCGCCACCGGGACTACCTACGAGCAGTACTTC
CASSATGTTYEQYF
>TRBV9|-|TRBJ1-3
TGTGCCAGCAGCGGACTGAGCTCTGGAAACACCATATATTTT
CASSGLSSGNTIYF
>TRBV7-9|TRBD1|TRBJ2-7
TGTGCCAGCAGCTTAGCAGGGACAGGTGGCGACGAGCAGTACTTC
CASSLAGTGGDEQYF
>TRBV10-1|-|TRBJ1-1
TGCGCCAGCAGTGACAGGGATTGGATGAACACTGAAGCTTTCTTT
CASSDRDWMNTEAFF
>TRBV6-5|-|TRBJ1-1
TGTGCCAGCAGTGTACAGGAAGACACTGAAGCTTTCTTT
CASSVQEDTEAFF
>TRBV28|TRBD2|TRBJ2-5
TGTGCCAGCAGTTTATTGGGACTAGCGATGGGTGGGTCCCGGGAGACCCAGTACTTC
CASSLLGLAMGGSRETQYF
>TRBV20-1|-|TRBJ2-1
TGCAGTGCTAGGACTTACAATGAGCAGTTCTTC
CSARTYNEQFF
>TRBV6-6|TRBD1|TRBJ2-7
TGTGCCAGCAGTTACTCCGGGACAGGGAGAGAGCAGTACTTC
CASSYSGTGREQYF
>TRBV6-5|-|TRBJ1-1
TGTGCCAGCAGTTTGGGAGGGTTCAGCTCTGAAGCTTTCTTT
CASSLGGFSSEAFF
>TRBV18|TRBD1|TRBJ1-1
TGTGCCGGCTCACTACGACAGGGGCTGGGGACTGAAGCTTTCTTT
CAGSLRQGLGTEAFF
>TRBV27|-|TRBJ2-7
TGTGCCAGCAGTTCCCTTAGCTCCTACGAGCAGTACTTC
CASSSLSSYEQYF
>TRBV9|-|TRBJ2-7
TGTGCCAGCAGCGTAGGACAGTCCTACGAGCAGTACTTC
CASSVGQSYEQYF
>TRBV5-6|-|TRBJ2-2
TGTGCCAGCAGCCCAACACGGAACACCGGGGAGCTGTTTTTT
CASSPTRNTGELFF
>TRBV19|-|TRBJ2-1
TGTGCCAGTAGTCCTGGGGACAACCCCTACAATGAGCAGTTCTTC
CASSPGDNPYNEQFF
>TRBV7-6|-|TRBJ1-1
TGTGCCAGCAGCCATTCGGAGGGAAGCGGGACTGAAGCTTTCTTT
CASSHSEGSGTEAFF
>TRBV11-3|TRBD1|TRBJ2-1
TGTGCCAGCAGCGCGACCGGGACAGCGTTCAATGAGCAGTTCTTC
CASSATGTAFNEQFF